Below, 9 T cell receptor beta chains from the same sample are listed, as sequenced in a study of blood T cell repertoires in COVID-19. Repertoires were generated with immunoSEQ multiplex PCR, while TCRdb's copy carries only in-frame clones and drops some. The repertoire includes over 250,000 clones, roughly 86% of them detected once, and about 2.6% sits in the top ten. The material sequenced was PBMCs or T cells enriched from blood (not recorded which). The receptors come from a woman between 18 and 29 years old who had recovered from COVID-19.

This clone was seen just once. The chain combines TRBV11-3 with TRBJ2-3; TRBD1 agrees at 9 bases. The CDR3 length is 16 residues. The J segment lost 2 bases and the V segment lost 5 bases, leaving 8 bases of the junction unmatched. CDR1 and CDR2 (germline): SGHNT, YENEEA. CDR3: CASSPSTGGYTDTQYF. Here the CDR3 DNA reads TGTGCCAGCAGCCCATCGACAGGGGGATACACAGATACGCAGTATTTT.

The V and J genes are TRBV19 and TRBJ2-5; 13 bases agree with TRBD2. CDR1 is LNHDA and CDR2 is SQIVND in the germline V gene (reference sequence). V shed 0 bases, J shed 5 bases, and the junction held 6 bases outside the gene matches. The CDR3 is 17 residues long. The CDR3 loop reads CASSIDWTSGSRETQYF. The CDR3 bases are TGTGCCAGTAGTATAGACTGGACTAGCGGGAGTCGGGAGACCCAGTACTTC.

The chain carries TRBV19 and TRBJ1-2; perhaps TRBD1 as D (5 bases). Trimming removed 9 bases at V and 3 bases at J, with 11 bases between. CDR1 is LNHDA and CDR2 is SQIVND in the germline V gene (reference sequence). CDR3 size: 12 residues. The CDR3 nucleotides read TGTGCCAGCACGGCGGGGGACTATGGCTACACCTTC. This encodes CASTAGDYGYTF.

The table lists this clone with a few counts. The chain joins TRBV27 to TRBJ1-6; 11 nucleotides line up with TRBD1. From germline, CDR1 is MNHEY and CDR2 SMNVEV (reference sequence). There are 15 residues in the CDR3. J gave up 9 bases and V 6 bases, and 7 bases lay outside the gene matches. This CDR3 is CASSPGQGAGSPLHF. DNA of the CDR3: TGTGCCAGCAGCCCTGGACAGGGGGCGGGTTCACCCCTCCACTTT.

This rearrangement joins TRBV30 to TRBJ1-2, with a possible D match to TRBD1 (5 bases). V shed 7 bases and J shed 3 bases, with 30 bases lying between them. Germline V gives CDR1 GTSNPN, CDR2 SVGIG (reference sequence). This CDR3 region has 18 residues. As DNA, the CDR3 is TGTGCCTTGACAGCCCTCCGAGGCGGGGATGGTCTTGACTATGGCTACACCTTC. Its translation: CALTALRGGDGLDYGYTF.

This sequence joins TRBV15 and TRBJ2-5; D gene unclear. The CDR3 is 14 residues long. V lost 3 bases and J lost 0, with 8 bases in between. CDR1 and CDR2 from the germline V gene are LNHNV and YYDKDF (reference sequence). CDR3 coding DNA: TGTGCCACCAGCAGGGAGAAGTACCAAGAGACCCAGTACTTC. Amino acid sequence: CATSREKYQETQYF.

The rearrangement links TRBV27 to TRBJ1-5; a weak D match, TRBD1 (6 bases). The germline V gene encodes CDR1 MNHEY and CDR2 SMNVEV (reference sequence). V was cut by 5 bases and J by 4 bases, with 12 bases left in between. The CDR3 runs 14 residues. For the CDR3, the DNA is TGTGCCAGCAGTGGGGGCTTAACAAATCAGCCCCAGCATTTT. Its translation is CASSGGLTNQPQHF.

This clone was seen once. The J gene is TRBJ1-5, the V gene TRBV4-2, with D hard to call. V was shortened by 1 base and J by 1 base, with 5 bases between the two germline ends. The CDR3 is 14 amino acids. CDR1 LGHNA and CDR2 YNFKEQ come from the germline V gene. In DNA, the CDR3 is TGTGCCAGCAGCCAAGGCGGCAGCAATCAGCCCCAGCATTTT. Translating gives CASSQGGSNQPQHF.

The chain combines TRBV29-1 with TRBJ1-1; D gene unclear. This CDR3 spans 10 amino acids. In germline, CDR1 is SQVTM, CDR2 ANQGSEA. For the CDR3, the DNA is TGCAGAAGGAGGTTCACTGAAGCTTTCTTT. Protein sequence: CRRRFTEAFF.